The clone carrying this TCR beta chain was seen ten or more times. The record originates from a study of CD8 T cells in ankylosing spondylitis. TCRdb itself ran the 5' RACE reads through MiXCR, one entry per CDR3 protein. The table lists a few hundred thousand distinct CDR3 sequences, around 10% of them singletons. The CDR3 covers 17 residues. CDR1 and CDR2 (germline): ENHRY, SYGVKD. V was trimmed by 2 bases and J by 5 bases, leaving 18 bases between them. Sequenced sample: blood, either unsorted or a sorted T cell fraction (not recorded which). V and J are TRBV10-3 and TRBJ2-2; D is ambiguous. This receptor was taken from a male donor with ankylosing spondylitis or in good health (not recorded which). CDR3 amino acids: CAISEPEGFLDTGELFF. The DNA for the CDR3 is TGTGCCATCAGTGAGCCAGAAGGGTTTCTAGATACCGGGGAGCTGTTTTTT.